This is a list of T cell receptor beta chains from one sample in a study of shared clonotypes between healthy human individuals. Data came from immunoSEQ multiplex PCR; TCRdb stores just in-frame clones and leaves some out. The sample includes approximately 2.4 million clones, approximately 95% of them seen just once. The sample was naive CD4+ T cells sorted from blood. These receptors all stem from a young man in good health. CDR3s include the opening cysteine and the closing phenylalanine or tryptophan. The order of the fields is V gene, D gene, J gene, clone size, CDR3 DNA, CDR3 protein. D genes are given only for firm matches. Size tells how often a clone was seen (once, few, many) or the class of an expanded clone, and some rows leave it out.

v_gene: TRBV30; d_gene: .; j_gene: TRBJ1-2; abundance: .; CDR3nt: TGTGCCTGGACGGGGCAAACGGGCTACACCTTC; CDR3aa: CAWTGQTGYTF
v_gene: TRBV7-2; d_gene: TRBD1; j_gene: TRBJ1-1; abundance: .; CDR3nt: TGTGCCAGCAGCCAGGACAGGAGGACTGAAGCTTTCTTT; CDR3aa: CASSQDRRTEAFF
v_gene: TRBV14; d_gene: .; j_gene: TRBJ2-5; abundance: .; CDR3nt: TGTGCCAGCAGCCCGAGGGGGGAAGCGACCCAGTACTTC; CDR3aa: CASSPRGEATQYF
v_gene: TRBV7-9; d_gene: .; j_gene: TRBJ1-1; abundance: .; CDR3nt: TGTGCCAGCAGCCCGGTAAGCACCAACACTGAAGCTTTCTTT; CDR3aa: CASSPVSTNTEAFF
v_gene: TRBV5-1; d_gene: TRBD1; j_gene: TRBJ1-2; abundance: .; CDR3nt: TGCGCCAGCAGCTCTGGACAGGGAGGGGACTACACCTTC; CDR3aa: CASSSGQGGDYTF
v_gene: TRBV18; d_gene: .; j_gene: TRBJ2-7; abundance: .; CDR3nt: TGTGCCAGCTCACCTCTTTCGGGCTACGAGCAGTACTTC; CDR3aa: CASSPLSGYEQYF
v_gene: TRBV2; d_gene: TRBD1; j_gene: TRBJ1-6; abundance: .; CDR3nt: TGTGCCGGAGGGACAGGGGAAAATTCACCCCTCCACTTT; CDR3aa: CAGGTGENSPLHF
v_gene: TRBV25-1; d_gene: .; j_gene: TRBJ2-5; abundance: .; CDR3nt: TGTGCCAGCAGTGAGGGTTTGGGTTTGGTGGAGACCCAGTACTTC; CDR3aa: CASSEGLGLVETQYF
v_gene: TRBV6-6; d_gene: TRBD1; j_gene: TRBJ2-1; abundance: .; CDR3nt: TGTGCCAGCAGTTTCACTTCAGGGGGCTCCTACAATGAGCAGTTCTTC; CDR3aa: CASSFTSGGSYNEQFF
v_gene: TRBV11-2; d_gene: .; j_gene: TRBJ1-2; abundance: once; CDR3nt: TGTGCCAGCAGCCCGGCGGGGGTCGCCTATGGCTACACCTTC; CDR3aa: CASSPAGVAYGYTF
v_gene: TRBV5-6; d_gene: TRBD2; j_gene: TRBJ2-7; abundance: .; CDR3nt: TGTGCCAGCACCGGACTAGCGGGTGTTTACGAGCAGTACTTC; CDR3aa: CASTGLAGVYEQYF
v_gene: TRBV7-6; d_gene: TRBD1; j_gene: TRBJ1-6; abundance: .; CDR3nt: TGTGCCAGCAGCGTGGACAGGGTGGGGAATTCACCCCTCCACTTT; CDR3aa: CASSVDRVGNSPLHF
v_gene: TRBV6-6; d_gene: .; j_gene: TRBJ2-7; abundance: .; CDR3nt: TGTGCCAGCAGTTACTCGATCCCGGACACAGGGTACGAGCAGTACTTC; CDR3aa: CASSYSIPDTGYEQYF
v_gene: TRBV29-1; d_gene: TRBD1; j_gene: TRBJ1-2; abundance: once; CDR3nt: TGCAGCGTCGGGGGCGCGGGCTTCCGGGACAGCTATGGCTACACCTTC; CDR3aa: CSVGGAGFRDSYGYTF
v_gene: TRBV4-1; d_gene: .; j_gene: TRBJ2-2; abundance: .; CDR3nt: TGCGCCAGCAGCTTCGGACAGAAGAACACCGGGGAGCTGTTTTTT; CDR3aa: CASSFGQKNTGELFF
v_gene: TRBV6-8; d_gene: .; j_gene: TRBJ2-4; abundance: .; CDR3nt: TGTGCCAGCACCACGACCCAAAACATTCAGTACTTC; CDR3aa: CASTTTQNIQYF
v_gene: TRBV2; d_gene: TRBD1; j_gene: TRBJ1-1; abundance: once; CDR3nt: TGTGCCAGCAGTTTGGACAGGGCGAACACTGAAGCTTTCTTT; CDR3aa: CASSLDRANTEAFF
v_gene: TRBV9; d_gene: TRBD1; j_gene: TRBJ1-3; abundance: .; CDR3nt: TGTGCCAGCAGCGTAGATGTGGGACAGGGAGGAGACACCATATATTTT; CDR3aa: CASSVDVGQGGDTIYF
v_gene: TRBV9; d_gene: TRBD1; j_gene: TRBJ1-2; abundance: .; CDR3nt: TGTGCCAGCAGCGCGACAGGGCCCTATGGCTACACCTTC; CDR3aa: CASSATGPYGYTF
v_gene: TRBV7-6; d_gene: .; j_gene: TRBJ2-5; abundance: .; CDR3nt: TGTGCCAGCAGCACGTCACTAGGGAAAGAGACCCAGTACTTC; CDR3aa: CASSTSLGKETQYF
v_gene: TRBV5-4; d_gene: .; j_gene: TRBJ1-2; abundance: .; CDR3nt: TGTGCCAGCAGCCCCAGGGGCGGCCTAGACTATGGCTACACCTTC; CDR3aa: CASSPRGGLDYGYTF
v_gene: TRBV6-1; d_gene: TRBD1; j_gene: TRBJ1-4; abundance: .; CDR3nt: TGTGCCAGTGAACCGGGACAGGTGCGTGAAAAACTGTTTTTT; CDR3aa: CASEPGQVREKLFF
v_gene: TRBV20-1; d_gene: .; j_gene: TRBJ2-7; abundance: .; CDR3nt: TGCAGTGCTGCAGTCGGGGGGCCGCAGTACTTC; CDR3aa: CSAAVGGPQYF
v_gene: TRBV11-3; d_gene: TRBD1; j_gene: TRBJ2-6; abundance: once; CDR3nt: TGTGCCAGCAGTCCGGGACAGGGGGCTGACTCTGGGGCCAACGTCCTGACTTTC; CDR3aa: CASSPGQGADSGANVLTF
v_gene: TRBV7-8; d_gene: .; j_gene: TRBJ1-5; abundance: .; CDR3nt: TGTGCCAGCAGCGGCGGGACAAATAGCAATCAGCCCCAGCATTTT; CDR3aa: CASSGGTNSNQPQHF
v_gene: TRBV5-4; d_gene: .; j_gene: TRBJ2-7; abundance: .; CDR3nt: TGTGCCAGCAGCTTGGCCAAGTTTCGCGGGTCCTACGAGCAGTACTTC; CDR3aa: CASSLAKFRGSYEQYF
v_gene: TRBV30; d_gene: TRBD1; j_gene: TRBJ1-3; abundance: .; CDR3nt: TGTGCCTGGGACCAGGACAGGACCTTCTCTGGAAACACCATATATTTT; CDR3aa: CAWDQDRTFSGNTIYF